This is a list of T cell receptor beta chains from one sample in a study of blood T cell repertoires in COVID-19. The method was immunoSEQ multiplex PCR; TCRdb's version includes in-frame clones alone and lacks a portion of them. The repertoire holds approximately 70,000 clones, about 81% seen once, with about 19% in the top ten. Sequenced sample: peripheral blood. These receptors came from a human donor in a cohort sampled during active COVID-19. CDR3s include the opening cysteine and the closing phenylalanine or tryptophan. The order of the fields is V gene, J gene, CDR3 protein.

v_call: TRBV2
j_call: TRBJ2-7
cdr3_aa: CASSERLFRTYEQYF

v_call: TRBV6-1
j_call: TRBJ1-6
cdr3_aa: CASSELSGTGGSPLHF

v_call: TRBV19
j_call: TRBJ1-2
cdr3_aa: CASTDRFYGYTF

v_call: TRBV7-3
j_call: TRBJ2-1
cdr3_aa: CASSQPEAAEQFF

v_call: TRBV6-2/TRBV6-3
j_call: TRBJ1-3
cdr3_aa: CASSSGGNTIYF

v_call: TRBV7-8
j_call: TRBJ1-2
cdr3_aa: CASSLAGWRGHGYTF

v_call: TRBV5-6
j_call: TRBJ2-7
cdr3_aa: CASRAGTASYEQYF

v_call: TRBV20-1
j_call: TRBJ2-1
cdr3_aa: CSASAGPGTVGNEQFF

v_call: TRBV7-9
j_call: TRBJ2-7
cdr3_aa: CASSKTPGQGFHEQYF

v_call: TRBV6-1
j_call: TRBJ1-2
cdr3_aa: CASSEGATGTYGYTF

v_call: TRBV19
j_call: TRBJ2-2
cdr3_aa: CASTWGRDTGELFF

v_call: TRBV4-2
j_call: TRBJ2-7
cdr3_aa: CASSPRGGIYEQYF

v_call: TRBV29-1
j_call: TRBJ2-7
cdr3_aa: CSVGSRGYEQYF

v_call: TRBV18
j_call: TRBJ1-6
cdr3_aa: CASSDRTGGVSPLHF